The following is a TCR beta chain sequence with its context. Original methodology: Reference gene primers were amplified, and this amplification served to estimate nucleated cell counts. The method was immunoSEQ multiplex PCR; TCRdb's version includes in-frame clones alone and lacks a portion of them. V, J and clone size were drawn from that table, and D and trimming were deduced from the DNA. The repertoire has about 300,000 clones, about 84% of them found once; the top ten carry about 1.6%. The V end was cut by 3 bases, the J end by 4 bases, with 13 bases between. Germline V lookup: CDR1 ENHRY, CDR2 SYGVKD. The CDR3 is 15 residues long. The sample is drawn from a study of blood T cell repertoires in COVID-19. As for the study in general: There were acute and convalescent COVID-19 samples, and they came from the United States, Italy and Spain. T cells, B-cell-depleted T cells, or PBMCs provided the cDNA or gDNA that served as material.

Specimen: peripheral blood. The clonotype was recovered from a woman between 45 and 65 years old with acute or convalescent COVID-19. The J gene is TRBJ1-5, the V gene TRBV10-3; D not resolved. The CDR3 DNA sequence: TGTGCCATCAGTGAACAGTTCCTGCTAAATCAGCCCCAGCATTTT. This translates into CAISEQFLLNQPQHF.